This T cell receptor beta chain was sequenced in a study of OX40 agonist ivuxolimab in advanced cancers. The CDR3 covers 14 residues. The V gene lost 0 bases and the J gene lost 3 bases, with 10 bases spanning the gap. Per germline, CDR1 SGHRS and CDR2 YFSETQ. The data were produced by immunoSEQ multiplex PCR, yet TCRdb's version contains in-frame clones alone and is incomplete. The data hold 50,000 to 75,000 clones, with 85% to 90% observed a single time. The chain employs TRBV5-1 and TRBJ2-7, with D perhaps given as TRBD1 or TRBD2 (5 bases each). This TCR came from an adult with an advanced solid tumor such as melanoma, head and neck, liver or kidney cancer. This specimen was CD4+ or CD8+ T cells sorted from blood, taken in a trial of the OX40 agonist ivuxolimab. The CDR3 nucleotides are TGCGCCAGCAGCTTGGCGGGGCATGGCTACGAGCAGTACTTC. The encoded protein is CASSLAGHGYEQYF.